These 9 T cell receptor beta chains share one sample of origin, sequenced in a study of identical twins. TCRdb reprocessed the 5' RACE reads with MiXCR, giving one entry per CDR3 protein. In the table there are around 680,000 distinct CDR3 sequences, 8.6% of which are singletons. These same records also appear under a second study, on yellow fever vaccine responses in identical twins.

The source material was PBMCs. These receptors were taken from a woman younger than 30 in good health.

This clonotype was counted between two and nine times. V usage is TRBV7-9 and J usage is TRBJ1-1; TRBD1 agrees at 9 bases. The CDR3 extends over 16 amino acids. J was trimmed by 3 bases and V by 7 bases; bases with no gene match: 12. Germline V lookup: CDR1 SEHNR, CDR2 FQNEAQ (reference sequence). The chain's CDR3 is CASTPRGTGTDTEAFF. The CDR3 nucleotides read TGTGCCAGCACCCCGAGAGGGACAGGGACGGACACTGAAGCTTTCTTT.

This clonotype showed up just a few times. The rearrangement joins TRBV27 to TRBJ2-7, with D tentatively TRBD1 or TRBD2 (5 bases each). V was shortened by 5 bases and J by 3 bases, with 17 bases between the two germline ends. CDR1 and CDR2 from the germline V gene are MNHEY and SMNVEV (reference sequence). This CDR3 has 15 amino acids. CDR3 region: CASSPTGTHIYEQYF. CDR3 nucleotide sequence: TGTGCCAGCAGTCCAACCGGGACGCATATCTACGAGCAGTACTTC.

This clonotype has a handful of counts. The rearrangement links TRBV19 to TRBJ2-2, with TRBD2 matching 10 bases. CDR3 length: 18 amino acids. Germline V CDR1 and CDR2: LNHDA, SQIVND (reference sequence). V gave up 7 bases and J gave up 0 bases; unmatched junction bases: 11. CDR3 sequence: CASTGVAGGIANTGELFF. The CDR3, as DNA: TGTGCCAGTACGGGGGTAGCGGGAGGAATCGCGAACACCGGGGAGCTGTTTTTT.

The genes are TRBV4-2 and TRBJ2-7, with TRBD1 matching 8 bases. CDR3 length equals 16 residues. Trimming removed 4 bases from V and 2 bases from J; junction bases left unmatched: 10. CDR1 and CDR2 from the germline V gene are LGHNA and YNFKEQ. Written as DNA, the CDR3 is TGTGCCAGCAGCCCCCGACCGGGACAGGAAGCCTACGAGCAGTACTTC. It is translated as CASSPRPGQEAYEQYF.

This sequence joins TRBV20-1 and TRBJ2-3, with 13 bases matching TRBD2. From germline, CDR1 is DFQATT and CDR2 SNEGSKA (reference sequence). V shed 4 bases, J shed 3 bases, and the junction held 10 bases outside the gene matches. This CDR3 comprises 17 residues. The CDR3 here is CSAKTSGRWGGTDTQYF. CDR3 DNA sequence: TGCAGTGCTAAGACTAGCGGGAGGTGGGGGGGAACAGATACGCAGTATTTT.

The rearrangement uses TRBV5-5 and TRBJ2-3; D is perhaps TRBD1 (5 bases). Trimming cost V 1 base and J 2 bases, with 17 bases left between them. The CDR3 has 17 amino acids. Germline V CDR1 and CDR2: SGHKS, YYEKEE (reference sequence). The CDR3 DNA follows: TGTGCCAGCAGCTTGTCGAGTTGGGGCTACCTCACAGATACGCAGTATTTT. It specifies CASSLSSWGYLTDTQYF.

This clonotype was found a few times. V gene TRBV6-1 combines with J gene TRBJ2-5; TRBD1 matches at 11 bases. Per germline, CDR1 MNHNS and CDR2 SASEGT. CDR3 size: 13 residues. J gave up 8 bases and V 6 bases, and 5 bases lay outside the gene matches. This CDR3 is CASRRGQGVTQYF. CDR3 nucleotides: TGTGCCAGCAGGAGGGGACAGGGGGTTACCCAGTACTTC.

This clonotype turned up a few times. The chain links TRBV20-1 to TRBJ2-1; 10 bases match TRBD1. J lost 3 bases, V lost 3 bases, and 8 bases had no gene match. Germline CDR1 and CDR2: DFQATT and SNEGSKA (reference sequence). The CDR3 consists of 16 residues. CDR3 protein: CSARGRDRGLYNEQFF. The CDR3 bases are TGCAGTGCTAGGGGCCGGGACAGGGGACTCTACAATGAGCAGTTCTTC.

This clonotype was counted many times. V usage is TRBV5-6 and J usage is TRBJ2-5, with 9 bases fitting TRBD1. V was pared by 4 bases and J by 5 bases, with 9 bases of the junction left unmatched. Germline V CDR1 and CDR2: SGHDT, YYEEEE. CDR3 size: 15 residues. The CDR3 loop reads CASSTPTGGSETQYF. CDR3 DNA: TGTGCCAGCAGCACACCCACAGGGGGCAGTGAGACCCAGTACTTC.